The clone carrying this TCR beta chain showed up many times. The antigen is undetermined. The source material, RNA transcripts, was used to amplify TCR beta CDR3 regions. TCR CDR3 underwent first-round RT-PCR with the HTBI primer set. TCRdb redid the calling of the multiplex PCR reads with MiXCR, one entry per CDR3 protein. The table includes about 400,000 distinct CDR3 sequences, about 15% detected once. The sample comes from a study of T cells in Graves' hyperthyroidism and ophthalmopathy. Study conclusions and caveats: Most thyroid-expanded clonotypes above 0.001 were also found in blood. Stable hyperthyroidism and ophthalmopathy were separated using 13 V-J signatures.

This CDR3 is built from 13 residues. The germline V gene encodes CDR1 DFQATT and CDR2 SNEGSKA (reference sequence). V shed 6 bases and J shed 0 bases, with 11 bases lying between them. Diagnoses were made from clinical symptoms, serum measures (thyroxine and TRAb), thyroid ultrasound and orbital computed tomography. The TCR was taken from a woman aged 30 to 39 with Graves' hyperthyroidism. Sequenced input: blood. The V gene is TRBV20-1, the J gene TRBJ1-1, with D possibly matching TRBD1 (6 bases). The CDR3 reads CSASGQMNTEAFF. As DNA, the CDR3 is TGCAGTGCAAGTGGACAGATGAACACTGAAGCTTTCTTT.